This T cell receptor (beta chain) was found in a study of circulating and synovial CD4+ cells in juvenile arthritis. There are 16 residues in the CDR3. Trimming cost V 6 bases and J 3 bases; bases outside gene matches: 13. Germline V lookup: CDR1 LNHDA, CDR2 SQIVND (reference sequence). The table came from immunoSEQ multiplex PCR; TCRdb's copy has only in-frame clones and leaves some out. Of fewer than 40,000 clones listed, about 95% were seen once; the top ten hold approximately 0.19%. Worth noting for this clone: Its specificity is not known.

General study findings and limits: CPL versus bulk CD4 samples: T cell genome counts differed by at least an order of magnitude. These blood cells shared more CDR3 sequences with synovium than bulk blood. Shared-clonotype fractions with synovium likely underestimate full repertoire overlap.

This receptor was taken from a human donor with juvenile idiopathic arthritis. This chain joins TRBV19 and TRBJ1-2; 7 bases are a match to TRBD1. Sequencing was done on a sample of CD4+ T cells from blood. This chain's CDR3 is CASRRTSRDSHYGYTF. CDR3 DNA: TGTGCCAGTAGGAGAACTTCGAGGGACAGCCACTATGGCTACACCTTC.